The entry below gives a single T cell receptor beta chain sequence along with its context. An input of roughly 0.5 to 1 ug of RNA was subjected to reverse transcription using random hexamers. TCR beta CDR3 was amplified by immunoSEQ multiplex PCR. This amplification extended across 54 Vbeta and 13 Jbeta segments. TCRdb ran MiXCR on the immunoSEQ multiplex PCR reads and lists one entry per CDR3 protein. The sample lists some 90,000 distinct CDR3 sequences, 85% to 95% occurring once. The data stem from a study of CD8 T cells in Susac syndrome. The CDR3 is 13 residues long. In germline, CDR1 is LNHDA, CDR2 SQIVND (reference sequence). V was pared by 5 bases and J by 6 bases, with 8 bases between. TEMRA cells were FACS-enriched, while CD8+ and CD4+ T cells were negatively isolated.

The chain carries TRBV19 and TRBJ1-6; D unclear. The sample consisted of CD8+ T cells from PBMCs. The receptor was derived from a human donor in good health. CDR3 region: CASSFPINSPLHF. For the CDR3, the DNA is TGTGCCAGTAGTTTTCCGATTAATTCACCCCTCCACTTT.